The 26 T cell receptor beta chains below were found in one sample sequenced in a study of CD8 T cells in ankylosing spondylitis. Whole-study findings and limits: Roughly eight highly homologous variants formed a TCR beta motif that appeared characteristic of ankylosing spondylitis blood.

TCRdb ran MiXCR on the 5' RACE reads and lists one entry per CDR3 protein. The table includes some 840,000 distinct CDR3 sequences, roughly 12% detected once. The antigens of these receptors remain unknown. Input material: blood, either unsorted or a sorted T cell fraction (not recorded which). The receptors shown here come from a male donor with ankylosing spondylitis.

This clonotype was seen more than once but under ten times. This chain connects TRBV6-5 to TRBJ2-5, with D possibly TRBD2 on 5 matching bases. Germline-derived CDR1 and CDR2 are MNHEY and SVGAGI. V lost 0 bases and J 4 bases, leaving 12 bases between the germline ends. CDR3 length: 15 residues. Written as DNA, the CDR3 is TGTGCCAGCAGTTACTCGATGAGGGTCCCAGAGACCCAGTACTTC. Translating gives CASSYSMRVPETQYF.

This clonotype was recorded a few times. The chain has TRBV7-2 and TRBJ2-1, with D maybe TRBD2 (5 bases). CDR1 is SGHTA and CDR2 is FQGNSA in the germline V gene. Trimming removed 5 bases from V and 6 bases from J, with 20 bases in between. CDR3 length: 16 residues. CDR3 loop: CASSTRTGKLGNEQFF. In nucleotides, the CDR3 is TGTGCCAGCAGCACCCGGACGGGAAAACTCGGCAATGAGCAGTTCTTC.

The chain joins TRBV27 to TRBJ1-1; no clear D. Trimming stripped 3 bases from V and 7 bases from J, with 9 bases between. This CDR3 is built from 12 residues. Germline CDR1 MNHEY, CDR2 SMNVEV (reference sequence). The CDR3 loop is CASSFNRGEAFF. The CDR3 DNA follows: TGTGCCAGCAGTTTTAACCGGGGTGAAGCTTTCTTT.

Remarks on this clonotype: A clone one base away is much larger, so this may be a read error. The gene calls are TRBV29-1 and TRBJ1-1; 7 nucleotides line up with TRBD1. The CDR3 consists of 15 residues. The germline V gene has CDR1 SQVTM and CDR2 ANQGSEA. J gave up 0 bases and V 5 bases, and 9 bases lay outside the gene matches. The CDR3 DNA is TGCAGCGTTAAGGGACAGCTCCAGGTGAACACTGAAGCTTTCTTT. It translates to CSVKGQLQVNTEAFF.

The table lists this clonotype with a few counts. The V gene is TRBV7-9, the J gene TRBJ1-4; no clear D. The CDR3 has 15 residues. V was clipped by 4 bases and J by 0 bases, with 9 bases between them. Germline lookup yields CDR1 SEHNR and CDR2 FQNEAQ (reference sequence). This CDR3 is CASSSFAATNEKLFF. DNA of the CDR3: TGTGCCAGCAGCTCTTTCGCTGCAACTAATGAAAAACTGTTTTTT. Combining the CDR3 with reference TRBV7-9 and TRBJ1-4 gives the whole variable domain DTGVSQNPRHKITKRGQNVTFRCDPISEHNRLYWYRQTLGQGPEFLTYFQNEAQLEKSRLLSDRFSAERPKGSFSTLEIQRTEQGDSAMYLCASSSFAATNEKLFFGSGTQLSVL.

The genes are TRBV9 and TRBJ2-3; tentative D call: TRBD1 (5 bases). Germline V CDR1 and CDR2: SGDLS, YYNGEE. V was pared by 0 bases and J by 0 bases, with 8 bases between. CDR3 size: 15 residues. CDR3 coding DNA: TGTGCCAGCAGCGTAGCACAGGAGAGCACAGATACGCAGTATTTT. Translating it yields CASSVAQESTDTQYF.

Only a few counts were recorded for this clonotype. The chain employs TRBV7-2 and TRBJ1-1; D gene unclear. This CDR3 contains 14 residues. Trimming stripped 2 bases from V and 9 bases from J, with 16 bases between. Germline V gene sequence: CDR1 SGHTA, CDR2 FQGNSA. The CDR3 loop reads CASSLSQTGSQAFF. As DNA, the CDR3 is TGTGCCAGCAGCTTATCGCAAACCGGGTCACAAGCTTTCTTT.

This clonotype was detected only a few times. CDR3 amino acids: CATSRRQGMGNTIYF. The DNA of the CDR3 is TGTGCCACCAGCAGACGACAGGGTATGGGAAACACCATATATTTT. The chain recombines TRBV15 with TRBJ1-3; 7 bases align to TRBD1. The CDR3 length is 15 residues. Germline V lookup: CDR1 LNHNV, CDR2 YYDKDF (reference sequence). With 2 bases clipped from V and 4 bases from J, the junction kept 5 bases outside the gene matches.

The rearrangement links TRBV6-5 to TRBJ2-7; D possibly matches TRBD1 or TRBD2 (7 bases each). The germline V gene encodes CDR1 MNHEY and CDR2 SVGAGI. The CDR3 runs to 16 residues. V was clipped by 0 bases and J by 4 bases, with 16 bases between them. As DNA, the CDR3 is TGTGCCAGCAGTTACTCGGGGGGGCAGGGGGGATACGAGCAGTACTTC. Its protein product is CASSYSGGQGGYEQYF.

The CDR3 here is CASSPRGVLNTEAFF. The CDR3 bases are TGTGCCAGCAGCCCAAGGGGGGTCTTGAACACTGAAGCTTTCTTT. The chain recombines TRBV7-6 with TRBJ1-1; a possible D gene is TRBD1 (6 bases). CDR3 length equals 15 residues. The germline CDR1 and CDR2 sequences are SGHVS and FNYEAQ. Trimming took 5 bases from V and 0 from J, leaving 13 bases between them.

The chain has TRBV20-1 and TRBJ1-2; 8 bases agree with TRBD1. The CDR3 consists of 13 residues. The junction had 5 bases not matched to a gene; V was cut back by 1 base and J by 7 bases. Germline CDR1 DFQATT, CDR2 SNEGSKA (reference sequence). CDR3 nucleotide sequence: TGCAGTGCTAGAGTACAGGGGGACCGTGGCTACACCTTC. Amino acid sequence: CSARVQGDRGYTF.

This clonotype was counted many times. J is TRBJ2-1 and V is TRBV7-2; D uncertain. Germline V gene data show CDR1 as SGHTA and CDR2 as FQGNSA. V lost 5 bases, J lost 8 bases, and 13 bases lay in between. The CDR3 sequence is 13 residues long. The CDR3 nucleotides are TGTGCCAGCAGCCCACTGGGTAGCTATGAGCAGTTCTTC. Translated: CASSPLGSYEQFF.

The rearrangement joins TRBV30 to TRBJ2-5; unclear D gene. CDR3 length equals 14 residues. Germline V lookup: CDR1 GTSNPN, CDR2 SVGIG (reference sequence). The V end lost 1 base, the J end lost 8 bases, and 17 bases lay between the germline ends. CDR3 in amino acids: CAWSGQVSETTQYF. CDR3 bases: TGTGCCTGGAGTGGGCAGGTCTCGGAGACAACCCAGTACTTC.

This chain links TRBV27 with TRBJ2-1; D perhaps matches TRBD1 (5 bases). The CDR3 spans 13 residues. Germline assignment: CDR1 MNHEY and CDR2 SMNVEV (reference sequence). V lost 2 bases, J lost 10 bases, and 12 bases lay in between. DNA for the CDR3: TGTGCCAGCAGTTTAGTGCAGGGCAACGAGCAGTTCTTC. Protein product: CASSLVQGNEQFF.

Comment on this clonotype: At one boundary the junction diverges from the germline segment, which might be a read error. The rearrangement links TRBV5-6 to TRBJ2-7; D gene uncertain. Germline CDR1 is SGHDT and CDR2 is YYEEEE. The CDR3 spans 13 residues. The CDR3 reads CAISPGQDYEQYF. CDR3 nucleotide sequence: TGTGCCATCAGCCCCGGGCAGGACTACGAGCAGTACTTC.

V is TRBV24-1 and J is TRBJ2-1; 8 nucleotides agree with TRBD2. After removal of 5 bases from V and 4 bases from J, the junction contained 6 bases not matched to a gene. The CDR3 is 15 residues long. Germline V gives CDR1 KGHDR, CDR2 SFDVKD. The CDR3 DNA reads TGTGCCACCAGTGTTAGCGGGGACGTATACAATGAGCAGTTCTTC. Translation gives CATSVSGDVYNEQFF.

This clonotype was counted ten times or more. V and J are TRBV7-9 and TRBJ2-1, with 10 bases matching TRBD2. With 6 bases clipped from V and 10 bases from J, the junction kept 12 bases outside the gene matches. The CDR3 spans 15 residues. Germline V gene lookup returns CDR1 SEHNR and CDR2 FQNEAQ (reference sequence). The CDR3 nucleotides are TGTGCCAGCAGACCGTCCGGGACTAGCGAGTCCGAGCAGTTCTTC. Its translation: CASRPSGTSESEQFF. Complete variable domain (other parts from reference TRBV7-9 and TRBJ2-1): DTGVSQNPRHKITKRGQNVTFRCDPISEHNRLYWYRQTLGQGPEFLTYFQNEAQLEKSRLLSDRFSAERPKGSFSTLEIQRTEQGDSAMYLCASRPSGTSESEQFFGPGTRLTVL.

For the CDR3, the DNA is TGCGCCAGCAGCTTCAGGCCACAGGGCCCAGCAAACACTGAAGCTTTCTTT. Encoded protein: CASSFRPQGPANTEAFF. This sequence joins TRBV5-1 and TRBJ1-1; TRBD1 might be the D (6 bases). The CDR3 loop spans 17 amino acids. CDR1 and CDR2 (germline): SGHRS, YFSETQ. V gave up 2 bases and J gave up 2 bases, with 19 bases separating them.

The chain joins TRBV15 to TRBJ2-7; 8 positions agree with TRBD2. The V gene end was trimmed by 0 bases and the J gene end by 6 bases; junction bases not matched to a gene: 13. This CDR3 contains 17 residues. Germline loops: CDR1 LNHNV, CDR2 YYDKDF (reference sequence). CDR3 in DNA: TGTGCCACCAGCAGAGAGGGGCCGACGGGAGGGCTTCCCGAGCAGTACTTC. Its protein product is CATSREGPTGGLPEQYF.

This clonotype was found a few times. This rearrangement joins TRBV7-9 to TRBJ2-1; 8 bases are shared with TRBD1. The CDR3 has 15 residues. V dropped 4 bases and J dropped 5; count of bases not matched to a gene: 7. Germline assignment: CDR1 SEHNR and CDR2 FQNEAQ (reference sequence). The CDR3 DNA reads TGTGCCAGCAGCTATATCAGGGGGCCCAACAATGAGCAGTTCTTC. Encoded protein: CASSYIRGPNNEQFF.

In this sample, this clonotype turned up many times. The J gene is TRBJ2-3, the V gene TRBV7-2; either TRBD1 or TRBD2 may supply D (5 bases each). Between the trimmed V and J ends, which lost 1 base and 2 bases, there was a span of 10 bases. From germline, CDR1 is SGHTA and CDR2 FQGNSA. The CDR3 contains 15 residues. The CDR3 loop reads CASSLVGGFTDTQYF. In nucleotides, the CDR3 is TGTGCCAGCAGCTTAGTTGGGGGATTCACAGATACGCAGTATTTT.

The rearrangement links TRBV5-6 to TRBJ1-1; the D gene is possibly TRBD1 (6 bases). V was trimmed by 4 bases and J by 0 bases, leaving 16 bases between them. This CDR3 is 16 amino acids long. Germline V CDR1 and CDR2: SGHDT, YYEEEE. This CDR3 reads CASSDTGTGMNTEAFF. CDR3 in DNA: TGTGCCAGCAGCGACACAGGGACGGGCATGAACACTGAAGCTTTCTTT.

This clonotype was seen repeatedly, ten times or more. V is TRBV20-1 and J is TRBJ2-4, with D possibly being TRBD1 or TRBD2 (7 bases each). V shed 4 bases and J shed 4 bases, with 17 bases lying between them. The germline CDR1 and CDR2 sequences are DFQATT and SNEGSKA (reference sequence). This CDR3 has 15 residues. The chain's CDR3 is CSAMRQGLMKNIQYF. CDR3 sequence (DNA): TGCAGTGCTATGCGACAGGGACTAATGAAAAACATTCAGTACTTC.

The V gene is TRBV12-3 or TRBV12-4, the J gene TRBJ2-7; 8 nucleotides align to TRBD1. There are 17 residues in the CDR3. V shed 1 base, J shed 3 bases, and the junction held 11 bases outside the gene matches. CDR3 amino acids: CASSLVQDRVGHYEQYF. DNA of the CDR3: TGTGCCAGCAGTTTAGTACAGGACAGGGTCGGGCACTACGAGCAGTACTTC.

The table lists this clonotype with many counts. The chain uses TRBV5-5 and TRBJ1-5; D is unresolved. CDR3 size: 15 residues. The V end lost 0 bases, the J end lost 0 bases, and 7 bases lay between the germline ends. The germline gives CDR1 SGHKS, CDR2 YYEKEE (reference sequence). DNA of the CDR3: TGTGCCAGCAGCTTGGGGCCTTATAGCAATCAGCCCCAGCATTTT. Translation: CASSLGPYSNQPQHF. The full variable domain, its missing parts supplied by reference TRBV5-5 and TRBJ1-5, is DAGVTQSPTHLIKTRGQQVTLRCSPISGHKSVSWYQQVLGQGPQFIFQYYEKEERGRGNFPDRFSARQFPNYSSELNVNALLLGDSALYLCASSLGPYSNQPQHFGDGTRLSIL.

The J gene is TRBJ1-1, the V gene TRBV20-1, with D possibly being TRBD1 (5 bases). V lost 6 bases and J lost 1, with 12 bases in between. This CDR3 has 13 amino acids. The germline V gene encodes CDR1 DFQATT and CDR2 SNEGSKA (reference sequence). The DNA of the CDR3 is TGCAGTGCCTCGGACACGGGGAACACTGAAGCTTTCTTT. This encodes CSASDTGNTEAFF.